These 14 T cell receptor beta chains share one sample of origin, sequenced in a study of T cells after yellow fever vaccination. TCRdb re-analysed the 5' RACE reads in MiXCR, keeping a single row per CDR3 protein. The sample contains approximately 330,000 distinct CDR3 sequences, under 15% of which appear only once. The sequencing used CD4+ T cells sorted from PBMCs, collected 15 days after the yellow fever booster vaccination. The receptors come from a man aged 18-30 years who received the YFV17D yellow fever vaccine.

The chain is built from TRBV20-1 and TRBJ2-5; a possible D gene is TRBD1 (6 bases). This CDR3 contains 13 residues. Trimming removed 5 bases from V and 1 base from J, with 11 bases in between. Per the germline V gene, CDR1 is DFQATT and CDR2 is SNEGSKA (reference sequence). CDR3 amino acids: CSAARTAQETQYF. The CDR3 nucleotides are TGCAGTGCTGCCCGGACAGCCCAAGAGACCCAGTACTTC.

The table lists this clonotype with a few counts. The chain joins TRBV12-3 or TRBV12-4 to TRBJ1-1; unclear D gene. Trimming left V 7 bases short and J 5 bases short, with 11 bases between. This CDR3 spans 12 amino acids. CDR3 loop: CASTVGRTEAFF. The DNA of the CDR3 is TGTGCCAGCACCGTAGGGAGGACTGAAGCTTTCTTT.

V gene TRBV9 combines with J gene TRBJ2-5; D assignment may be TRBD1 or TRBD2 (5 bases each). There are 15 residues in the CDR3. The germline V and J ends were trimmed by 4 bases and 2 bases, with 15 bases remaining between them. Germline V gene sequence: CDR1 SGDLS, CDR2 YYNGEE. The CDR3 region is CASSKVGVWQETQYF. For the CDR3, the DNA is TGTGCCAGCAGCAAAGTGGGGGTATGGCAAGAGACCCAGTACTTC.

This clonotype was observed many times. The chain links TRBV7-8 to TRBJ2-7, with D perhaps assigned TRBD1 or TRBD2 (5 bases each). The V gene lost 5 bases and the J gene lost 1 base, with 21 bases spanning the gap. Germline-derived CDR1 and CDR2 are SGHVS and FQNEAQ. CDR3 length equals 17 residues. DNA of the CDR3: TGTGCCAGCAGCCCGGCTGGATTTCCGGGACGGTCCTACGAGCAGTACTTC. Translation: CASSPAGFPGRSYEQYF.

This clonotype was counted many times. The V gene is TRBV5-1, the J gene TRBJ2-4; TRBD1 matches 7 bases. The CDR3 length is 13 residues. With V trimmed by 0 bases and J by 7 bases, 1 base remained unmatched. Germline CDR1 reads SGHRS; CDR2 reads YFSETQ. The CDR3 region has the DNA TGCGCCAGCAGCTTGGTGGGACAGAACATTCAGTACTTC. It translates to CASSLVGQNIQYF.

This clonotype was counted only a few times. V gene TRBV5-1 combines with J gene TRBJ2-3; either TRBD1 or TRBD2 may supply D (5 bases each). Trimming left V 1 base short and J 8 bases short, with 20 bases between. The germline CDR1 and CDR2 sequences are SGHRS and YFSETQ. There are 16 residues in the CDR3. The CDR3 nucleotides read TGCGCCAGCAGCTTGAGGTTGGGTGACGGTGGGGGTACGCAGTATTTT. Amino acids: CASSLRLGDGGGTQYF.

This clonotype was seen more than once but under ten times. The chain links TRBV5-1 to TRBJ1-2; D unclear. V gave up 1 base and J gave up 6 bases, with 7 bases separating them. This CDR3 comprises 12 residues. Germline V gives CDR1 SGHRS, CDR2 YFSETQ. CDR3 amino acids: CASSLNRDGYTF. DNA of the CDR3: TGCGCCAGCAGCTTGAACCGGGATGGCTACACCTTC.

This clonotype appeared many times. V usage is TRBV7-2 and J usage is TRBJ2-3; D may be TRBD1 (6 bases). CDR1 and CDR2 (germline): SGHTA, FQGNSA. V was shortened by 4 bases and J by 5 bases, with 13 bases between the two germline ends. This CDR3 comprises 14 residues. The DNA of the CDR3 is TGTGCCAGCAGCTGGGGGCCAGGTGAAGATACGCAGTATTTT. Protein: CASSWGPGEDTQYF.

The rearrangement joins TRBV28 to TRBJ1-2; maybe TRBD1 (6 bases). The CDR3 extends over 14 amino acids. From germline, CDR1 is MDHEN and CDR2 SYDVKM. V lost 7 bases and J lost 3, with 15 bases in between. CDR3 in DNA: TGTGCCAGCAAGGAGTACAGGGATGACTATGGCTACACCTTC. Translation gives CASKEYRDDYGYTF.

A single count supports this clonotype. The junction shows a germline mismatch at one end, possibly a read error. This rearrangement joins TRBV7-9 to TRBJ1-1; no clear D gene. This CDR3 is built from 13 residues. Germline CDR1 SEHNR, CDR2 FQNEAQ (reference sequence). The CDR3, as DNA: TGTGCCAGAAGCTTAGCTCAGGAGTCTGAAGCTTTCTTT. Translating it yields CARSLAQESEAFF.

This clonotype has more than one count but fewer than ten. The rearrangement joins TRBV7-9 to TRBJ1-6; D is uncertain. Trimming removed 2 bases from V and 7 bases from J, with 9 bases in between. CDR3 length equals 14 residues. Germline V gene data show CDR1 as SEHNR and CDR2 as FQNEAQ (reference sequence). CDR3 in amino acids: CASSLSPGNSPLHF. The CDR3 bases are TGTGCCAGCAGCTTATCCCCGGGAAATTCACCCCTCCACTTT.

The chain uses TRBV7-9 and TRBJ1-1; 9 bases align to TRBD1. There are 16 residues in the CDR3. Germline values: CDR1 SEHNR, CDR2 FQNEAQ (reference sequence). With 5 bases clipped from V and 0 bases from J, the junction kept 7 bases outside the gene matches. CDR3 loop: CASSRRQGVLNTEAFF. CDR3 in DNA: TGTGCCAGCAGCAGGCGACAGGGGGTTTTGAACACTGAAGCTTTCTTT. The entire variable domain, with the rest obtained from reference TRBV7-9 and TRBJ1-1, is as follows: DTGVSQNPRHKITKRGQNVTFRCDPISEHNRLYWYRQTLGQGPEFLTYFQNEAQLEKSRLLSDRFSAERPKGSFSTLEIQRTEQGDSAMYLCASSRRQGVLNTEAFFGQGTRLTVV.

In its sample, this clonotype was seen many times. The chain combines TRBV20-1 with TRBJ2-7; D is possibly TRBD1 (6 bases). This CDR3 region has 14 residues. The germline V gene encodes CDR1 DFQATT and CDR2 SNEGSKA (reference sequence). The V end lost 4 bases, the J end lost 9 bases, and 22 bases lay between the germline ends. The CDR3 region is CSAIPTGIMLGQYF. In DNA form, the CDR3 reads TGCAGTGCTATACCGACAGGAATCATGTTGGGGCAGTACTTC.

Many counts were recorded for this clonotype. The J gene is TRBJ1-3, the V gene TRBV4-2; a weak D match, TRBD1 (6 bases). Trimming shortened V by 0 bases and J by 0 bases, and 12 bases separated the two germline ends. This CDR3 contains 17 residues. Per the germline V gene, CDR1 is LGHNA and CDR2 is YNFKEQ. CDR3 loop: CASSQDLRQVSGNTIYF. The CDR3, as DNA: TGTGCCAGCAGCCAAGATCTCAGACAGGTCTCTGGAAACACCATATATTTT.